This T cell receptor beta chain was recorded in a study of tumor T cells in aggressive B-cell lymphoma. Using immunoSEQ multiplex PCR, the repertoire was profiled, and TCRdb retains in-frame clones only, with some absent. The sample includes approximately 11,000 clones, around 90% of them seen just once. This receptor was obtained from an adult with diffuse large B cell lymphoma. Material for sequencing was tumor tissue.

CDR3 protein: CASSSKGSGGSYNEQFF. DNA for the CDR3: TGTGCCAGCAGCTCTAAGGGGTCGGGAGGCTCCTACAATGAGCAGTTCTTC. J is TRBJ2-1 and V is TRBV9, with 7 nucleotides matching TRBD2. Germline loops: CDR1 SGDLS, CDR2 YYNGEE. This CDR3 spans 17 amino acids. V lost 4 bases to trimming and J lost 0 bases; unmatched junction nucleotides: 10.